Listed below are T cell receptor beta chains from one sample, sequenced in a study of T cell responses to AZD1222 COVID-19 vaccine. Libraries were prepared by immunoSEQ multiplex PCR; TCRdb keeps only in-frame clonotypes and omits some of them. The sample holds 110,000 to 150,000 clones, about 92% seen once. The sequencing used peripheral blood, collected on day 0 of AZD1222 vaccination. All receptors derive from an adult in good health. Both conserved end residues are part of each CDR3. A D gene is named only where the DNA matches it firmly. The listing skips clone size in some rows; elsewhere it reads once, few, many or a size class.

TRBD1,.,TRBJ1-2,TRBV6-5,CASGQGYGYTF,TGTGCCAGCGGACAGGGATATGGCTACACCTTC
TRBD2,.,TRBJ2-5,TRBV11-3,CASSLTSEAQYF,TGTGCCAGCAGCTTAACTAGCGAGGCCCAGTACTTC
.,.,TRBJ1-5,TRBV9,CASSEDGSNQPQHF,TGTGCCAGCAGCGAAGACGGTAGCAATCAGCCCCAGCATTTT
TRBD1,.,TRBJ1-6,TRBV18,CASSPLGQALNSPLHF,TGTGCCAGCTCACCACTGGGACAGGCTCTAAATTCACCCCTCCACTTT
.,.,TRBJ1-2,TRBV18,CASSLTGTSYGYTF,TGTGCCAGCTCACTTACCGGGACTTCCTATGGCTACACCTTC
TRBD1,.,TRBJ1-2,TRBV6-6,CASSYSTGASSGYTF,TGTGCCAGCAGTTACTCGACAGGGGCCTCCTCTGGCTACACCTTC
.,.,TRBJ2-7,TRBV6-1,CASSEGPKARIEQYF,TGTGCCAGCAGTGAAGGACCCAAAGCAAGGATTGAACAGTACTTC
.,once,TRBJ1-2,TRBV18,CASATWSGLANYGYTF,TGTGCCAGCGCGACATGGTCGGGGCTCGCTAACTATGGCTACACCTTC
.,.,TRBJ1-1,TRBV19,CASFLQGNTEAFF,TGTGCCAGTTTCCTTCAAGGGAACACTGAAGCTTTCTTT
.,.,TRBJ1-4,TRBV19,CASSIGLQQLNEKLFF,TGTGCCAGTAGTATAGGCCTACAGCAACTTAATGAAAAACTGTTTTTT
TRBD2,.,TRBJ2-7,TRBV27,CASRGWGLAYEQYF,TGTGCCAGCAGAGGATGGGGACTAGCCTACGAGCAGTACTTC
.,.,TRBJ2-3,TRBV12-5,CASGLLWDGSTDTQYF,TGTGCTAGTGGTTTGCTGTGGGACGGTAGCACAGATACGCAGTATTTT
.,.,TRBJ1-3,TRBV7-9,CASSQIGNTIYF,TGTGCCAGCAGCCAGATTGGAAACACCATATATTTT
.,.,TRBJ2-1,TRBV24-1,CATSPGSYNEQFF,TGTGCCACCTCCCCTGGATCCTACAATGAGCAGTTCTTC
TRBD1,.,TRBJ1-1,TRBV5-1,CASSPQDRGYTEAFF,TGCGCCAGCAGCCCCCAGGACAGGGGTTACACTGAAGCTTTCTTT
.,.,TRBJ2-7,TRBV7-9,CASSAQTVTYEQYF,TGTGCCAGCAGCGCCCAGACCGTCACCTACGAGCAGTACTTC
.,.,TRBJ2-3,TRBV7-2,CASSLAKSRGTDTQYF,TGTGCCAGCAGCTTAGCAAAAAGCCGGGGCACAGATACGCAGTATTTT
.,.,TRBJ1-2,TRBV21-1,CASSRGLNPTGTHVWFRYTF,TGTGCCAGCAGCCGAGGGCTCAACCCTACGGGAACGCATGTATGGTTTCGCTACACCTTC
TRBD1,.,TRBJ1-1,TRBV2,CASRPDRQNTEAFF,TGTGCCAGCAGGCCGGACAGGCAGAACACTGAAGCTTTCTTT
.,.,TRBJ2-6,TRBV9,CASSVAWGSGANVLTF,TGTGCCAGCAGCGTAGCTTGGGGTTCTGGGGCCAACGTCCTGACTTTC
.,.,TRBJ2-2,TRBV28,CASHSRWENTGELFF,TGTGCCAGCCACTCTAGGTGGGAGAACACCGGGGAGCTGTTTTTT
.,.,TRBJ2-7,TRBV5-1,CASSNSGTLIFYEQYF,TGCGCCAGCAGCAACTCCGGGACCCTAATTTTCTACGAGCAGTACTTC
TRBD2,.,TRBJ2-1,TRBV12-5,CASGAPPSGGYNEQFF,TGTGCTAGTGGTGCCCCACCTAGCGGAGGTTACAATGAGCAGTTCTTC
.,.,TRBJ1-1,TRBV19,CASSTGNTEAFF,TGTGCCAGTAGTACGGGCAACACTGAAGCTTTCTTT
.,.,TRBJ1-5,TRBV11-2,CASSPQTGSNQPQHF,TGTGCCAGCAGCCCCCAGACAGGTTCCAATCAGCCCCAGCATTTT
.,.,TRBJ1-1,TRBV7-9,CASSFLGVNTEAFF,TGTGCCAGCAGCTTCCTCGGGGTGAACACTGAAGCTTTCTTT
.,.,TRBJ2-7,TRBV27,CASSLGGGGSYEQYF,TGTGCCAGCAGTTTAGGAGGGGGCGGGTCCTACGAGCAGTACTTC
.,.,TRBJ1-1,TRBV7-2,CASSQNTEAFF,TGTGCCAGCAGCCAGAATACTGAAGCTTTCTTT
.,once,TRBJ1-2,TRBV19,CASSIVEGNGYTF,TGTGCCAGTAGTATAGTTGAGGGGAATGGCTACACCTTC
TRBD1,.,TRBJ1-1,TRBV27,CASSPALTGGRMNTEAFF,TGTGCCAGCAGTCCGGCATTAACAGGGGGGAGAATGAACACTGAAGCTTTCTTT
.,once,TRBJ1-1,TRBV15,CATSRDSGSAEAFF,TGTGCCACCAGCAGAGATTCAGGGTCCGCTGAAGCTTTCTTT
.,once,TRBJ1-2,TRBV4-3,CASSQQGSDGYTF,TGCGCCAGCAGCCAGCAGGGTAGTGATGGCTACACCTTC
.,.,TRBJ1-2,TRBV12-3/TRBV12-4,CASSFTRYGYTF,TGTGCCAGCAGTTTCACGAGATATGGCTACACCTTC
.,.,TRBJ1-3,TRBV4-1,CASSLLGAPGNTIYF,TGCGCCAGCAGCCTCCTAGGGGCTCCCGGAAACACCATATATTTT
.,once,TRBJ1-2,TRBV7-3,CASSLTPGIYGYTF,TGTGCCAGCAGCTTAACTCCTGGGATCTATGGCTACACCTTC
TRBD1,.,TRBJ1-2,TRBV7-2,CAPRQGDGYTF,TGTGCCCCCCGGCAGGGGGATGGCTACACCTTC
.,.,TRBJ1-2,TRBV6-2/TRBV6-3,CASRPRDPKHYGYTF,TGTGCCAGCAGACCTCGGGACCCGAAACACTATGGCTACACCTTC
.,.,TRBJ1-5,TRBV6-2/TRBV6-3,CASSYRRNQPQHF,TGTGCCAGCAGTTACAGAAGAAATCAGCCCCAGCATTTT
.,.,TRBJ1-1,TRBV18,CASSPPGGENTEAFF,TGTGCCAGCTCACCACCGGGAGGAGAGAACACTGAAGCTTTCTTT
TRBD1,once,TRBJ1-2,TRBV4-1,CASSLGQNTYGYTF,TGCGCCAGCAGCTTGGGACAGAACACTTATGGCTACACCTTC